The 12 T cell receptor beta chains in this list originate from one sample, sequenced in a study of regulatory T cells in long-lasting Graves disease. Investigators prepared the TCR beta libraries by applying iRepertoire HTBI primers and Arm-PCR of CDR3 regions. One entry per CDR3 protein results from TCRdb running MiXCR on the multiplex PCR reads. Of roughly 610,000 distinct CDR3 sequences listed, 16% are singletons. Time point meaning: newly diagnosed GD, antithyroid drugs for less than 3 months. Making the TCR library involved RNA that had been extracted from PBMCs. A further study also used this sample, focusing on T cells in Graves' hyperthyroidism and ophthalmopathy.

This specimen consisted of peripheral blood mononuclear cells (PBMCs), obtained at new diagnosis, from a patient treated with antithyroid drugs. The receptors originated from a young woman with Graves disease.

This clonotype was seen at least ten times. The rearrangement joins TRBV7-2 to TRBJ1-2, with 8 nucleotides matching TRBD1. The CDR3 is 14 residues long. V was pared by 1 base and J by 7 bases, with 5 bases of the junction left unmatched. The V gene's germline CDR1 is SGHTA and CDR2 FQGNSA. CDR3 in DNA: TGTGCCAGCAGCTTAGGCAGGGGGCAAGTTGGCTACACCTTC. Translation: CASSLGRGQVGYTF. The full variable domain, in which reference TRBV7-2 and TRBJ1-2 provide the parts outside the CDR3, is GAGVSQSPSNKVTEKGKDVELRCDPISGHTALYWYRQSLGQGLEFLIYFQGNSAPDKSGLPSDRFSAERTGGSVSTLTIQRTQQEDSAVYLCASSLGRGQVGYTFGSGTRLTVV.

The rearrangement joins TRBV19 to TRBJ1-1; no definite D call. The CDR3 loop spans 16 amino acids. CDR1 is LNHDA and CDR2 is SQIVND in the germline V gene (reference sequence). V lost 7 bases to trimming and J lost 0 bases, with 18 bases between them. The CDR3 loop is CASIKQGGSMNTEAFF. The CDR3 bases are TGTGCCAGTATTAAACAAGGTGGGAGCATGAACACTGAAGCTTTCTTT.

This clonotype was seen more than once but under ten times. The rearrangement joins TRBV5-6 to TRBJ2-5, with 13 bases matching TRBD2. The CDR3 has 17 amino acids. J lost 5 bases, V lost 0 bases, and 7 bases had no gene match. CDR1 SGHDT and CDR2 YYEEEE come from the germline V gene. The CDR3 nucleotides are TGTGCCAGCAGCTTGGCCCTTGGGACTAGCGGGGCGGAGACCCAGTACTTC. This translates into CASSLALGTSGAETQYF.

This clonotype was picked up many times. This chain uses TRBV6-1 with TRBJ2-2, with TRBD1 matching 11 bases. CDR1 MNHNS and CDR2 SASEGT come from the germline V gene. This CDR3 region has 17 residues. V trimming: 2 bases; J trimming: 5 bases; junction bases outside the gene matches: 7. The CDR3 loop reads CASSEFSGQGVTGELFF. The CDR3 coding sequence is TGTGCCAGCAGTGAATTTTCGGGACAGGGGGTGACCGGGGAGCTGTTTTTT.

This clonotype was observed many times. The genes are TRBV11-2 and TRBJ1-5; D unclear. With 1 base removed from V and 7 bases from J, the gap between germline ends came to 8 bases. The germline gives CDR1 SGHAT, CDR2 FQNNGV. The CDR3 has 13 residues. CDR3 in amino acids: CASSLGLAQPQHF. The CDR3 DNA reads as TGTGCCAGCAGCTTAGGGCTAGCCCAGCCCCAGCATTTT.

V gene TRBV10-3 combines with J gene TRBJ2-3; 9 bases line up with TRBD2. The CDR3 has 16 residues. V lost 0 bases, J lost 0 bases, and 1 base stayed unmatched. The germline V gene encodes CDR1 ENHRY and CDR2 SYGVKD. CDR3 in DNA: TGTGCCATCAGTGAGTCGGCGGGAGGGAGCACAGATACGCAGTATTTT. Its protein product is CAISESAGGSTDTQYF.

V and J are TRBV30 and TRBJ2-1; maybe TRBD2 (6 bases). The CDR3 sequence is 15 residues long. Germline V gene data show CDR1 as GTSNPN and CDR2 as SVGIG (reference sequence). CDR3 nucleotides: TGTGGCGGGACCAGGAGCAACTCGGACGTGGAAGGGCAGTTCTTC. Translated, it gives CGGTRSNSDVEGQFF.

The CDR3 reads CASRADRGPYEQYF. As DNA, the CDR3 is TGTGCCAGCAGAGCGGACAGGGGACCCTACGAGCAGTACTTC. V and J are TRBV6-1 and TRBJ2-7, with TRBD1 matching over 9 bases. The CDR3 has 14 residues. Germline trimming cut 6 bases from V and 2 bases from J; bases unmatched to any gene: 5. Germline V gives CDR1 MNHNS, CDR2 SASEGT.

This clonotype occurred many times. V and J are TRBV20-1 and TRBJ2-3, with a possible D match to TRBD1 (5 bases). V lost 5 bases and J 9 bases, leaving 15 bases between the germline ends. CDR1 is DFQATT, CDR2 SNEGSKA, per germline (reference sequence). This CDR3 comprises 12 residues. CDR3 loop: CSAQGSLETQYF. The CDR3 DNA reads as TGCAGTGCTCAGGGCAGTTTGGAGACGCAGTATTTT.

There are many counts of this clonotype. The chain carries TRBV20-1 and TRBJ2-1; no clear D gene. Trimming pared 2 bases from V and 8 bases from J, leaving 7 bases between. There are 11 residues in the CDR3. Germline CDR1 reads DFQATT; CDR2 reads SNEGSKA (reference sequence). CDR3 sequence (DNA): TGCAGTGCTAGACAGAGCTATGAGCAGTTCTTC. This encodes CSARQSYEQFF.

The chain carries TRBV6-1 and TRBJ1-2; D possibly corresponds to TRBD1 (5 bases). Germline V lookup: CDR1 MNHNS, CDR2 SASEGT. The CDR3 spans 15 residues. Trimming took off 5 bases at V and 6 bases at J, with 19 bases between the two ends. The CDR3, as DNA: TGTGCCAGCAGTCACCCGGCGGGGGTCTCAAATGGCTACACCTTC. Protein product: CASSHPAGVSNGYTF.

The sample holds many counts of this clonotype. The chain links TRBV29-1 to TRBJ2-7, with D maybe TRBD1 (6 bases). Per germline, CDR1 SQVTM and CDR2 ANQGSEA. The CDR3 totals 18 residues. V was pared by 0 bases and J by 4 bases, with 25 bases between. The DNA of the CDR3 is TGCAGCGTTGAAGAAGTCCCCCGGCACAGGGAAGAAGTATACGAGCAGTACTTC. Encoded protein: CSVEEVPRHREEVYEQYF.